The subject of this entry is one T cell receptor beta chain. This sample stems from a study of blood T cell repertoires in COVID-19. About the study: PBMCs, B-cell-depleted T cells, or T cells provided the cDNA or gDNA that made up the material.

This CDR3 has 15 amino acids. Per the germline V gene, CDR1 is ENHRY and CDR2 is SYGVKD. J lost 6 bases, V lost 6 bases, and 9 bases had no gene match. Data came from immunoSEQ multiplex PCR; TCRdb stores just in-frame clones and leaves some out. In the table there are roughly 380,000 clones, about 80% of which are singletons. The sequenced material came from peripheral blood. This chain joins TRBV10-3 and TRBJ2-2, with TRBD2 matching over 8 bases. This clonotype was obtained from a human donor with acute or convalescent COVID-19. The donor label of this sample is uncertain. CDR3 coding DNA: TGTGCCATCAGCAACCCCCGGACTAGCTCCGGGGAGCTGTTTTTT. Amino acid sequence: CAISNPRTSSGELFF.